The rows below give T cell receptor beta chains drawn from one sample of a study of immune heterogeneity within non-small cell lung tumors. TCRdb analysed the multiplex PCR reads with MiXCR anew, one entry per CDR3 protein. The table shows roughly 5,400 distinct CDR3 sequences, with around a fifth occurring only once. Sequenced sample: lung tumor tissue. The receptor source for this set is a man aged 55 to 70 with non-small cell lung cancer. CDR3s include the opening cysteine and the closing phenylalanine or tryptophan. A D gene is named only where the DNA matches it firmly. Some rows mark clone size as missing; the rest say once, few, many or name a class of expanded clone.

D	J	V	size	DNA	CDR3
NA	TRBJ2-5	TRBV20-1	NA	TGCAACGGACAACTCCAAGAGTCCCAGTACTTC	CNGQLQESQYF
TRBD1	TRBJ1-2	TRBV3-1	medium-sized	TGTGCCAGCAGCCAAGTAAGGGACAGGGGGATTGGAAACTATGGCTACACCTTC	CASSQVRDRGIGNYGYTF
TRBD2	TRBJ2-3	TRBV12-3/TRBV12-4	medium-sized	TGTGCCAGCAGTCGAGCGGGAGCGTCAGATACGCAGTATTTT	CASSRAGASDTQYF
NA	TRBJ2-5	TRBV6-1	few	TGTGCCAGCAGTGAATTCGGCATCCAAGAGACCCAGTACTTC	CASSEFGIQETQYF
NA	TRBJ2-2	TRBV7-3	NA	TGTGCCAGCAGCTTAAATGTGGCTTCGAACACCGGGGAGCTGTTTTTT	CASSLNVASNTGELFF
TRBD1	TRBJ2-7	TRBV12-3/TRBV12-4	medium-sized	TGTGCCAGCAGTTCCCTGGACAGGGGGCGAGACGAGCAGTACTTC	CASSSLDRGRDEQYF
TRBD1	TRBJ1-4	TRBV4-2	many	TGTGCCAGCAGCCCTCTACCCAGGGACAGGGGCGAAAAACTGTTTTTT	CASSPLPRDRGEKLFF
NA	TRBJ1-6	TRBV28	many	TGTGCCAGCAGTTTATCCTCGGGGATCAACTATAATTCACCCCTCCACTTT	CASSLSSGINYNSPLHF
NA	TRBJ1-4	TRBV12-3/TRBV12-4	many	TGTGCCAGCCGACAGTGGAGCGGAAAACTGTTTTTT	CASRQWSGKLFF
TRBD1	TRBJ2-1	TRBV6-1	NA	TGTGCCAGCAGTGACCGGACAGGGGATAATAAGCAGTTCTTC	CASSDRTGDNKQFF
NA	TRBJ2-5	TRBV3-1	NA	TGTGCCAGCAGCCAAGACTATTCCAGACAACAGACCCAGTACTTC	CASSQDYSRQQTQYF
NA	TRBJ2-5	TRBV12-3/TRBV12-4	many	TGTGCCAGCAGTTTCGGCTACGAGACCCAGTACTTC	CASSFGYETQYF
NA	TRBJ2-7	TRBV6-5	medium-sized	TGTGCCAGCAGTTACTCTTCAGTTGCCTACGAGCAGTACTTC	CASSYSSVAYEQYF
TRBD1	TRBJ1-3	TRBV6-1	medium-sized	TGTGCCAGCAGCCCAGGGGACAGGGGATCTGGAAACACCATATATTTT	CASSPGDRGSGNTIYF
TRBD1	TRBJ1-4	TRBV2	NA	TGTGCCATCACTCGGGACAGGGTAAATCGGGTTGAAAATCTGTTTTTT	CAITRDRVNRVENLFF
NA	TRBJ1-2	TRBV10-3	many	TGTGCCATCACCGAGGTACAGGGATATGGCTACACCTTC	CAITEVQGYGYTF
NA	TRBJ1-4	TRBV12-3/TRBV12-4	medium-sized	TGTGCCAGCAGCCCAGGGGCAGGAGAAAAACTGTTTTTT	CASSPGAGEKLFF
NA	TRBJ2-1	TRBV5-6	few	TGTGCCGGCAGCTTCGGCTCCTACGAGCAGTTCTTC	CAGSFGSYEQFF
NA	TRBJ1-2	TRBV5-4	many	TGTGCCAGCAGCTTTAAAGGGGCGGGTGGCTACACCTTC	CASSFKGAGGYTF
NA	TRBJ2-5	TRBV28	many	TGTGCCAGCAGCAACCAACAAGGCGGGCGAGAGACCCAGTACTTC	CASSNQQGGRETQYF
NA	TRBJ1-1	TRBV3-1	NA	TGTGCCAGCAGCCTGGGCAGGGGAACTGAAGCTTTCTTT	CASSLGRGTEAFF
TRBD2	TRBJ2-2	TRBV19	medium-sized	TGTGCCAGTAGTAAACCGGGACTAGCGGGCCCCGGGGAGCTGTTTTTT	CASSKPGLAGPGELFF